This TCR beta chain was sequenced for a study of blood T cell repertoires in COVID-19 (dated by TCRdb to 2018 to 2021). Looking at the study overall: Samples from collaborators originated in the United States, Italy and Spain and spanned both the acute and convalescent phases of COVID-19. HLA class I and class II types, where available, came from metadata supplied by the sample provider rather than from assay-based typing. A de-identified subject ID, COVID-19 status, age in years and sex were almost always included in the sample metadata. A freely available public database, intended as a resource for researchers studying the immune response to SARS-CoV-2, is where the repertoires were released. The material from the prospective study consisted of cDNA or gDNA derived from T cells, B-cell-depleted T cells, or PBMCs. Samples came from the ongoing ImmuneRACE study (first 160 participants) plus 1,254 subjects from 6 global collaborators. Deeply sampled blood TCRbeta repertoires from subjects exposed to, actively infected with, or recovered from COVID-19 were included in the dataset.

Results the study describes overall, beyond this receptor: How much clinical and demographic metadata was included differed by source and by participant, and the metadata was provided uncurated.

The immunoSEQ Assay, a bias-controlled multiplex PCR, was used to amplify TCRbeta CDR3 regions from genomic DNA. The paper's data handling went like this. The number of nucleated cells in each sample was estimated by amplification of reference gene primers within the assay. To quantify the absolute abundance of each unique TCRbeta CDR3 rearrangement, sequence reads were collapsed and filtered. For each sample, productive Simpson clonality was calculated by taking the square root of Simpson's diversity index across productive rearrangements. This immuneACCESS table, as held by TCRdb, lists in-frame sequences with V and J called but not all clones. Of the missing ones, under half trace to an unresolved V gene in checked studies; the others have no known cause. The V and J calls and clone size were taken over from that table, and D and trimming were inferred from the DNA. The sample table holds roughly 140,000 clones, of which about 86% were seen once. The top ten constitute 4% to 4.5% of the sample.

The collaborating institutions used their own protocols to collect whole blood in K2EDTA tubes. For TCRbeta analysis, collaborators shipped samples as frozen whole blood, isolated PBMCs, or DNA extracted from either of those sample types. About this clone: There is no known antigen for this receptor. It has no much larger one-base neighbor in the sample; base qualities were not kept.

The sample taken for sequencing was peripheral blood. The sequence was obtained from a woman aged 40 to 49 with acute or convalescent COVID-19.

The CDR3 protein sequence reads: CASTDRGYYGYTF. The bases are TGTGCCAGCACGGACAGGGGGTACTATGGCTACACCTTC. The sequence links TRBV18 to TRBJ1-2, with 10 bases in between that match TRBD1. The germline V gene gives CDR1 as KGHSH and CDR2 as LQKENI. Germline trimming: 8 bases from V, 3 bases from J; junction bases outside gene matches: 3. The CDR3 holds 13 amino acids from the cysteine to the phenylalanine. Only CDR3 DNA remains: 39 bases, in frame from the first base.